This entry lists 8 T cell receptor beta chains sequenced from one sample in a study of graft-versus-host responses after intestinal transplantation. No antigen has been assigned to these receptors. The protocol was immunoSEQ multiplex PCR, while the TCRdb copy is restricted to in-frame clones and leaves out a portion. The sample contains about 86,000 clones, 91% of which appear only once. This material consisted of unstimulated CD8+ T cells sorted from spleen or lymph node cells, taken before intestinal transplant. All receptors come from a human donor who received an intestinal transplant.

The V call is TRBV4-3, the J call TRBJ1-1; D is unresolved. Germline V lookup: CDR1 LGHNA, CDR2 YSLEER. Trimming took off 2 bases at V and 0 bases at J, with 10 bases between the two ends. This CDR3 spans 15 amino acids. In DNA, the CDR3 is TGCGCCAGCAGCCAAAACCCGGGGATGAACACTGAAGCTTTCTTT. This gives the protein CASSQNPGMNTEAFF.

V and J are TRBV11-3 and TRBJ1-1; no reliable D call. Looked up from germline, CDR1 is SGHNT and CDR2 is YENEEA. The V and J ends lost 5 bases and 1 base respectively, with 11 bases between them. The CDR3 extends over 14 amino acids. CDR3 coding DNA: TGTGCCAGCAGCCAAGGAGGGTGGAACACTGAAGCTTTCTTT. Amino acid sequence: CASSQGGWNTEAFF.

Here the CDR3 DNA reads TGTGCCAGCAGTGACCGGACAGCCATCTACGAGCAGTACTTC. This sequence encodes CASSDRTAIYEQYF. The chain joins TRBV6-1 to TRBJ2-7, with D perhaps matching TRBD1 (6 bases). V lost 3 bases to trimming and J lost 3 bases, with 12 bases between them. The CDR3 extends over 14 amino acids. CDR1 is MNHNS and CDR2 is SASEGT in the germline V gene.

A single count supports this clone. The J gene is TRBJ2-2, the V gene TRBV7-2; D might be TRBD2 (5 bases). V shed 3 bases and J shed 1 base, with 6 bases lying between them. The CDR3 length is 14 residues. Germline V gene data show CDR1 as SGHTA and CDR2 as FQGNSA. The CDR3 reads CASSFSVNTGELFF. The CDR3 DNA sequence: TGTGCCAGCAGCTTTAGCGTGAACACCGGGGAGCTGTTTTTT.

As DNA, the CDR3 is TGTGCCAGCAGTTTATTTTCAGGGACAAGTGGCTACACCTTC. This sequence encodes CASSLFSGTSGYTF. The chain links TRBV28 to TRBJ1-2, with TRBD1 as a possible D gene (6 bases). From germline, CDR1 is MDHEN and CDR2 SYDVKM. The CDR3 runs to 14 residues. The V gene lost 1 base and the J gene lost 7 bases, with 13 bases spanning the gap.

The V gene is TRBV27, the J gene TRBJ2-2; the match to TRBD1 covers 8 bases. V was clipped by 2 bases and J by 4 bases; unmatched bases: 3. The CDR3 length is 15 residues. Germline V lookup: CDR1 MNHEY, CDR2 SMNVEV (reference sequence). The CDR3 DNA reads as TGTGCCAGCAGTTTAAACAGGGGGTCCACCGGGGAGCTGTTTTTT. Translation: CASSLNRGSTGELFF.

To note about this clone: This same CDR3 is encoded by further DNA sequences in the sample. The chain recombines TRBV5-6 with TRBJ1-1; D gene uncertain. CDR1 is SGHDT and CDR2 is YYEEEE in the germline V gene. The CDR3 length is 14 residues. V lost 0 bases, J lost 0 bases, and 6 bases lay in between. The CDR3 DNA sequence: TGTGCCAGCAGCTTGGCCGGTATGAACACTGAAGCTTTCTTT. Its protein is CASSLAGMNTEAFF.

The chain joins TRBV2 to TRBJ2-1; D remains ambiguous. Trimming removed 2 bases at V and 4 bases at J, with 3 bases between. Germline assignment: CDR1 SNHLY and CDR2 FYNNEI. The CDR3 length is 12 residues. The CDR3 DNA sequence: TGTGCCAGCAGTGAATCTTACAATGAGCAGTTCTTC. Encoded protein: CASSESYNEQFF. The whole variable domain, remainder taken from reference TRBV2 and TRBJ2-1, is EPEVTQTPSHQVTQMGQEVILRCVPISNHLYFYWYRQILGQKVEFLVSFYNNEISEKSEIFDDQFSVERPDGSNFTLKIRSTKLEDSAMYFCASSESYNEQFFGPGTRLTVL.